One and the same sample provided the 4 T cell receptor beta chains below, sequenced in a study of blood T cell repertoires in COVID-19. The data were produced by immunoSEQ multiplex PCR, yet TCRdb's version contains in-frame clones alone and is incomplete. The sample includes about 200,000 clones, around 81% seen only once; the top ten take about 0.95%. The sample comprised peripheral blood. The receptors shown here come from a man in his 60s with COVID-19, enrolled during active disease.

J is TRBJ1-4 and V is TRBV4-1, with 7 bases aligning to TRBD1. J gave up 3 bases and V 2 bases, and 12 bases lay outside the gene matches. There are 18 residues in the CDR3. The germline V gene has CDR1 MGHRA and CDR2 YSYEKL. CDR3 bases: TGCGCCAGCAGCCAACTGCAGACAACAGGGGCGTCTAATGAAAAACTGTTTTTT. Its translation: CASSQLQTTGASNEKLFF.

This clone was observed a handful of times. The rearrangement links TRBV23-1 to TRBJ1-4; the D gene is possibly TRBD1 (5 bases). TRBV23-1 is recorded as an ORF, its role being uncertain. Trimming took off 0 bases at V and 4 bases at J, with 15 bases between the two ends. This CDR3 is built from 17 residues. For the CDR3, the DNA is TGCGCCAGCAGTCAATCCCATGGGACTAGGGTTAATGAAAAACTGTTTTTT. Protein: CASSQSHGTRVNEKLFF.

The chain recombines TRBV3-1 (or the pseudogene TRBV3-2) with TRBJ1-6; TRBD1 matches 9 bases. With 4 bases clipped from V and 8 bases from J, the junction kept 12 bases outside the gene matches. Per the germline V gene, CDR1 is LGHDT and CDR2 is YNNKEL (reference sequence). CDR3 size: 17 residues. CDR3 sequence (DNA): TGTGCCAGCAGCCCCCCCCCTAAAGGGACAGGGTATTCACCCCTCCACTTT. Its translation is CASSPPPKGTGYSPLHF.

The CDR3 is CSAQGQGNTEAFF. CDR3 coding DNA: TGCAGCGCCCAAGGACAGGGCAACACTGAAGCTTTCTTT. The V call is TRBV29-1, the J call TRBJ1-1; the match to TRBD1 covers 8 bases. Germline CDR1 reads SQVTM; CDR2 reads ANQGSEA. The CDR3 has 13 residues. V lost 7 bases and J lost 2; bases outside the gene matches: 6. The full variable domain, completed using reference TRBV29-1 and TRBJ1-1, is SAVISQKPSRDICQRGTSLTIQCQVDSQVTMMFWYRQQPGQSLTLIATANQGSEATYESGFVIDKFPISRPNLTFSTLTVSNMSPEDSSIYLCSAQGQGNTEAFFGQGTRLTVV.